What follows describes a single T cell receptor beta chain. The antigen remains undetermined. The V gene lost 2 bases and the J gene lost 2 bases, with 8 bases spanning the gap. CDR1 is LNHDA, CDR2 SQIVND, per germline (reference sequence). This CDR3 contains 14 residues. Primers for the PCR totalled 60 Vbeta and 13 Jbeta. Produced via immunoSEQ multiplex PCR; TCRdb's table is partial and in-frame only. The data hold about 150,000 clones, with about 80% observed a single time. The sample is drawn from a study of cytomegalovirus exposure and HLA in healthy donors. Study summary: Findings of an earlier analysis included under 140 million unique TCR beta sequences from 170 million or so T cells.

General study points: From TCR beta sequences, most subjects' HLA-A and HLA-B alleles were reportedly predicted accurately. Later analysis indicated greater clonal expansion among HLA-associated TCR beta chains than among equally common other chains. The study carried out a later analysis of TCR beta sequences. It associated some 17,000 of them with specific HLA alleles at a false discovery rate of 0.05.

This TCR derives from a woman in her forties in good health and CMV-seronegative. The genes are TRBV19 and TRBJ2-3, with no clear D. Sequencing was carried out using PBMCs. CDR3 in amino acids: CASSIWSTTDTQYF. The CDR3 DNA reads TGTGCCAGTAGTATATGGAGTACCACAGATACGCAGTATTTT.